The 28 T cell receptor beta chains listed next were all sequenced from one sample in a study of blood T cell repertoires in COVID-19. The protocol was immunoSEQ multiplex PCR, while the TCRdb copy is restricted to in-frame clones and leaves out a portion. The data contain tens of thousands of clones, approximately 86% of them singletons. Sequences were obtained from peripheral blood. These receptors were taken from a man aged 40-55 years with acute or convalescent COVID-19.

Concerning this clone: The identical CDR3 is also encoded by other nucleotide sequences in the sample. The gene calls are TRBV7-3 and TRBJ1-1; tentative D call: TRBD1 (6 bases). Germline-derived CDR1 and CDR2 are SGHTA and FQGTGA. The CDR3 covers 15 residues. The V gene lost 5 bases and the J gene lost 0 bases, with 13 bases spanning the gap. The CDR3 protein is CASSPRGTVNTEAFF. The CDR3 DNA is TGTGCCAGCAGCCCAAGGGGGACCGTGAACACTGAAGCTTTCTTT.

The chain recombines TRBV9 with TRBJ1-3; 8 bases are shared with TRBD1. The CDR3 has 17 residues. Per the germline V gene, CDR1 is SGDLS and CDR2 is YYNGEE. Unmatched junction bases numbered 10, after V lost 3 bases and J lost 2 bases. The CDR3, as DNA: TGTGCCAGCAGCGGGGTGAAGACAGGGGACACTGGAAACACCATATATTTT. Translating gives CASSGVKTGDTGNTIYF.

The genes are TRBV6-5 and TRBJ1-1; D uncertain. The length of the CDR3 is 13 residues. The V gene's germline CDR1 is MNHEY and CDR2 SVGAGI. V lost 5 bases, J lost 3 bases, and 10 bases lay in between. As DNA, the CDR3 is TGTGCCAGCAGTCCTAAACGGGACACTGAAGCTTTCTTT. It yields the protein CASSPKRDTEAFF.

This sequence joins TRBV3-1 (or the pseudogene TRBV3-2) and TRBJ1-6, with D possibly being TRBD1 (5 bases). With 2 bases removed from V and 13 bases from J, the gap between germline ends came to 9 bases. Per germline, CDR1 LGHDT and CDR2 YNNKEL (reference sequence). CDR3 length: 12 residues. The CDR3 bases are TGTGCCAGCAGCCAAACGACAGCTCCCCTCCACTTT. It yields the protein CASSQTTAPLHF.

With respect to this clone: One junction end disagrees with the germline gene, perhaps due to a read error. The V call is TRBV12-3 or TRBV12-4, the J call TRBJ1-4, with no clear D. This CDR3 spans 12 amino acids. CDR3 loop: CASSFSSQTPIF. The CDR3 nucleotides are TGTGCCAGCAGTTTTTCATCCCAAACCCCTATTTTT.

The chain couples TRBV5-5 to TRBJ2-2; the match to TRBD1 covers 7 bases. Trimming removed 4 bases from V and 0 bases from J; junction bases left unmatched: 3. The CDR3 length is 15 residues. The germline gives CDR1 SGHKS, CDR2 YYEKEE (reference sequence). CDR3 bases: TGTGCCAGCAGCCCGGACAGGACGAACACCGGGGAGCTGTTTTTT. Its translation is CASSPDRTNTGELFF.

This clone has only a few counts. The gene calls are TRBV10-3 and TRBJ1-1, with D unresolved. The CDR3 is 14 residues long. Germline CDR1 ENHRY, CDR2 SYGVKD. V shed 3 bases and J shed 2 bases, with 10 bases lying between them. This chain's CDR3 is CAISETNSNTEAFF. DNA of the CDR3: TGTGCCATCAGTGAAACCAACAGCAACACTGAAGCTTTCTTT.

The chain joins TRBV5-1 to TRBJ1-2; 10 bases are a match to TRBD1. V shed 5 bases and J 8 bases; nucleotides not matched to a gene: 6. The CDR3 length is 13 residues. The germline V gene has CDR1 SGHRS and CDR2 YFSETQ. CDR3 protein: CASRPGQGGGYTF. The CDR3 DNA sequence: TGCGCCAGCAGACCCGGACAGGGGGGAGGCTACACCTTC.

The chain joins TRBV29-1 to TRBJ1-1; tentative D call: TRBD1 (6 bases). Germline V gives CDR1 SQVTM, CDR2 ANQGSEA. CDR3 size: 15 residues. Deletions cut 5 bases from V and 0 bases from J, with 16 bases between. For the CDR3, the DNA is TGCAGCGTTAGGGGTACCGGGACATTGAACACTGAAGCTTTCTTT. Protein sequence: CSVRGTGTLNTEAFF. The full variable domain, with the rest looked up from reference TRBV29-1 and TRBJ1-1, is SAVISQKPSRDICQRGTSLTIQCQVDSQVTMMFWYRQQPGQSLTLIATANQGSEATYESGFVIDKFPISRPNLTFSTLTVSNMSPEDSSIYLCSVRGTGTLNTEAFFGQGTRLTVV.

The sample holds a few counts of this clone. CDR3 bases: TGTGCCTGGAGTAGGGGGACAGTGTCTAACTATGGCTACACCTTC. It encodes CAWSRGTVSNYGYTF. The chain couples TRBV30 to TRBJ1-2, with TRBD1 matching over 7 bases. Germline assignment: CDR1 GTSNPN and CDR2 SVGIG (reference sequence). The CDR3 runs 15 residues. Trimming removed 2 bases from V and 0 bases from J; junction bases left unmatched: 6.

The DNA for the CDR3 is TGTGCCAGCTCATTCTCCAGGGGGTCCACTGAAGCTTTCTTT. This gives the protein CASSFSRGSTEAFF. V is TRBV18 and J is TRBJ1-1, with TRBD1 matching over 7 bases. After removal of 5 bases from V and 4 bases from J, the junction contained 7 bases not matched to a gene. Per germline, CDR1 KGHSH and CDR2 LQKENI. The CDR3 has 14 residues.

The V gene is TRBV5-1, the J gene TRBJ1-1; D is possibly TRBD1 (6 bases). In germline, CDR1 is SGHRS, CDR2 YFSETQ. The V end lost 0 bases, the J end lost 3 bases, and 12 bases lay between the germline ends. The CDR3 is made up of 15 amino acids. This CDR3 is CASSLVGTKDTEAFF. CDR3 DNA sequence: TGCGCCAGCAGCTTGGTCGGGACAAAGGACACTGAAGCTTTCTTT.

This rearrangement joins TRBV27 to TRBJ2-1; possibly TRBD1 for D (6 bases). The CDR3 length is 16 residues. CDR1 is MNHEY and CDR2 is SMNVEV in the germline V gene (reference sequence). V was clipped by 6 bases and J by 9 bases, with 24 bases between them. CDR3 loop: CASSPRDTRLRGEQFF. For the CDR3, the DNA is TGTGCCAGCAGCCCCCGGGACACTAGATTAAGGGGTGAGCAGTTCTTC.

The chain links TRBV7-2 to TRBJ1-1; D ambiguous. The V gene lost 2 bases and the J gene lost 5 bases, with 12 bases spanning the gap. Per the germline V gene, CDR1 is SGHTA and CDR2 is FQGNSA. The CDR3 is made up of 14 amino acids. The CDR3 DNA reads TGTGCCAGCAGCTTAATGCAGGAAGGAACTGAAGCTTTCTTT. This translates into CASSLMQEGTEAFF.

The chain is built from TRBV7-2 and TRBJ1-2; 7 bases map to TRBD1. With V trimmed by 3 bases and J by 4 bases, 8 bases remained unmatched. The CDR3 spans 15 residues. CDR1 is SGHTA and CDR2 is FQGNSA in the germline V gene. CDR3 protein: CASSFDSGQPYGYTF. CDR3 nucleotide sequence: TGTGCCAGCAGCTTCGACTCGGGACAGCCCTATGGCTACACCTTC.

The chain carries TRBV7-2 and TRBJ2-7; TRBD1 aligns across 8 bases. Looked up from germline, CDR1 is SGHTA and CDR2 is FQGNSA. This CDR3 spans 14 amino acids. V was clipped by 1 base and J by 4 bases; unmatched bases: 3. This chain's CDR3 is CASSLVDRDYEQYF. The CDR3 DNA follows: TGTGCCAGCAGCTTAGTGGACAGGGATTACGAGCAGTACTTC.

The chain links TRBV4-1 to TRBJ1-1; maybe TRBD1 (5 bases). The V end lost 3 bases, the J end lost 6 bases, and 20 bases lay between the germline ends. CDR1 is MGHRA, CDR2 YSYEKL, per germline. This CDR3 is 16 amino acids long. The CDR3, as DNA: TGCGCCAGCAGCCAGGACCCGGGGCGGGGTCCCGCTGAAGCTTTCTTT. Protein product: CASSQDPGRGPAEAFF.

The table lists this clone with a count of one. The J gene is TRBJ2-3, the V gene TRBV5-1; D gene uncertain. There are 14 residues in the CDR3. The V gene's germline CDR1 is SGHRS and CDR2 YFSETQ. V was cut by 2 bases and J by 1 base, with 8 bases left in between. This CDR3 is CASSFELGTDTQYF. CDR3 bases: TGCGCCAGCAGCTTTGAACTCGGCACAGATACGCAGTATTTT.

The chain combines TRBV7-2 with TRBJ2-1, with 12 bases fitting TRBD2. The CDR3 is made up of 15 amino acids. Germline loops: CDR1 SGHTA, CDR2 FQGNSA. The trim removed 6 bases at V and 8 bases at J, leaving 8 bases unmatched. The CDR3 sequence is CASRPSSGGAHEQFF. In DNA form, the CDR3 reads TGTGCCAGCAGGCCTTCTAGCGGGGGGGCCCATGAGCAGTTCTTC.

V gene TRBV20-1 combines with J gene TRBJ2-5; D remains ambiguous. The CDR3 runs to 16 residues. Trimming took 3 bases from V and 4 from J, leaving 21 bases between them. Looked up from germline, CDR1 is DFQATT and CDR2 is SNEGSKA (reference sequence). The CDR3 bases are TGCAGTGCTAGTGGCACCATAGAAGTACCACGAGAGACCCAGTACTTC. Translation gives CSASGTIEVPRETQYF.

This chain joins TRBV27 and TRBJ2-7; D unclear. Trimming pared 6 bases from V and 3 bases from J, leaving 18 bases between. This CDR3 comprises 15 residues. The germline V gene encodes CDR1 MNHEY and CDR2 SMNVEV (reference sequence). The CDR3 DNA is TGTGCCAGCAGGACCACCACTGCCGGGTACTACGAGCAGTACTTC. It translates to CASRTTTAGYYEQYF.

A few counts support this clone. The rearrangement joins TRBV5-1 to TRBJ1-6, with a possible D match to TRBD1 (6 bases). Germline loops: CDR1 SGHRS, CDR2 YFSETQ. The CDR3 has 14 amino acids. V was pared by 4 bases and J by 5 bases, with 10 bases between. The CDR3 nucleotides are TGCGCCAGCAGCGAACAGGGAAATAATTCACCCCTCCACTTT. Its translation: CASSEQGNNSPLHF.

CDR3 DNA: TGTGCCAGCAGCCCCAGGACAGGGCTTCTCAATGAGCAGTTCTTC. Its translation is CASSPRTGLLNEQFF. The rearrangement joins TRBV5-4 to TRBJ2-1; 8 bases match TRBD1. This CDR3 has 15 residues. Germline assignment: CDR1 SGHNT and CDR2 YYREEE (reference sequence). V was clipped by 4 bases and J by 6 bases; unmatched bases: 9.

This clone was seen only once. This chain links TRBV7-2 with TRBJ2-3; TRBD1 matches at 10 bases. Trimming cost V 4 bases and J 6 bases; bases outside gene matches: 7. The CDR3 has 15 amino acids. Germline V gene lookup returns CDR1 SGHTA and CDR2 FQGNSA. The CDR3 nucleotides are TGTGCCAGCAGCTCGGGACAGGGGAAAGTTGATACGCAGTATTTT. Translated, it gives CASSSGQGKVDTQYF.

The CDR3 DNA is TGTGCCAGCCGCCGTGCGGGACAGGGGAACACTGAAGCTTTCTTT. The encoded protein is CASRRAGQGNTEAFF. V gene TRBV25-1 combines with J gene TRBJ1-1; 9 bases agree with TRBD1. The CDR3 contains 15 residues. Germline V gene sequence: CDR1 MGHDK, CDR2 SYGVNS. Losses at the gene ends were 8 bases for V and 1 base for J; bases not matched to a gene: 8.

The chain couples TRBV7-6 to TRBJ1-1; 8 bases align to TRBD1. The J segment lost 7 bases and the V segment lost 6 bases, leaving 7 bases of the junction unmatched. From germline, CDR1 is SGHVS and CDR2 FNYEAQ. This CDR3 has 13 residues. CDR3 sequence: CASSSRQGNEAFF. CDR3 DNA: TGTGCCAGCAGTTCAAGACAGGGGAATGAAGCTTTCTTT.

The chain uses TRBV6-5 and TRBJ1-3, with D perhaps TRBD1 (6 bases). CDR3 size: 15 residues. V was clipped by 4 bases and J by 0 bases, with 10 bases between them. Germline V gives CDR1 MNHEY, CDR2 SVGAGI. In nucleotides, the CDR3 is TGTGCCAGCAGTTGGCGGGGGCCCTCTGGAAACACCATATATTTT. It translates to CASSWRGPSGNTIYF.

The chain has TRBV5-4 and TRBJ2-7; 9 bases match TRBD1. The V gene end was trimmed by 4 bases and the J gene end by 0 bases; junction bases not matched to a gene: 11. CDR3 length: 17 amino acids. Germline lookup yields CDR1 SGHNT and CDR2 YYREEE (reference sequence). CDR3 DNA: TGTGCCAGCAGCGCAAAGACACCGGGACAGGGCTCCTACGAGCAGTACTTC. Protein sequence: CASSAKTPGQGSYEQYF.